One sample yielded the 20 T cell receptor beta chains listed below, sequenced in a study of T cell responses to AZD1222 COVID-19 vaccine. TCRdb's table, derived via immunoSEQ multiplex PCR, lists solely in-frame clones and lacks some. This sample has about 140,000 clones, with approximately 92% found just once. The material sequenced was peripheral blood, taken on day 0 of AZD1222 vaccination. Source of these receptors: an adult in good health.

The chain employs TRBV19 and TRBJ1-4, with 7 bases aligning to TRBD1. This CDR3 has 15 amino acids. Germline CDR1 reads LNHDA; CDR2 reads SQIVND (reference sequence). The V and J ends lost 2 bases and 8 bases, in that order; junction bases with no gene match: 8. The CDR3 here is CASSITTGMKEKLFF. The CDR3 DNA reads TGTGCCAGTAGTATAACGACAGGGATGAAGGAAAAACTGTTTTTT.

V gene TRBV20-1 combines with J gene TRBJ2-7; 8 positions match TRBD1. The CDR3 spans 15 residues. Germline V CDR1 and CDR2: DFQATT, SNEGSKA (reference sequence). J lost 2 bases, V lost 3 bases, and 9 bases had no gene match. CDR3 DNA: TGCAGTGCTAGTATCCAGGGACAGGAAACCTACGAGCAGTACTTC. It translates to CSASIQGQETYEQYF.

The V gene is TRBV5-1, the J gene TRBJ1-5; 7 bases map to TRBD1. The CDR3 is made up of 15 amino acids. The ends lost 4 bases at V and 5 bases at J; junction bases unmatched: 9. Germline V gene lookup returns CDR1 SGHRS and CDR2 YFSETQ. DNA for the CDR3: TGCGCCAGCAGCCCCGGCCAGGGGGAGGATCAGCCCCAGCATTTT. It translates to CASSPGQGEDQPQHF.

The V gene is TRBV6-5, the J gene TRBJ1-2; D gene unclear. This CDR3 has 13 residues. In germline, CDR1 is MNHEY, CDR2 SVGAGI. With 6 bases removed from V and 6 bases from J, the gap between germline ends came to 14 bases. The CDR3 sequence: CASRRHRYDGYTF. Written as DNA, the CDR3 is TGTGCCAGCAGAAGACACCGTTATGATGGCTACACCTTC.

J is TRBJ1-1 and V is TRBV7-9; no reliable D call. The CDR3 spans 14 residues. Germline CDR1 and CDR2: SEHNR and FQNEAQ (reference sequence). Trimming left V 1 base short and J 6 bases short, with 12 bases between. The CDR3 coding sequence is TGTGCCAGCAGCTTAGAGAGTCCGAGGGCTGAAGCTTTCTTT. Protein sequence: CASSLESPRAEAFF.

V is TRBV7-2 and J is TRBJ2-1; TRBD1 matches 9 bases. V was pared by 5 bases and J by 8 bases, with 10 bases of the junction left unmatched. There are 15 residues in the CDR3. CDR1 is SGHTA and CDR2 is FQGNSA in the germline V gene. The CDR3 reads CASSQGQGTYHEQFF. CDR3 in DNA: TGTGCCAGCAGCCAGGGACAGGGAACTTACCATGAGCAGTTCTTC.

V gene TRBV4-1 combines with J gene TRBJ1-5; D is undetermined. The germline V gene has CDR1 MGHRA and CDR2 YSYEKL. CDR3 length equals 15 residues. V lost 1 base, J lost 6 bases, and 13 bases lay in between. CDR3 protein: CASSQVGRGIQPQHF. The CDR3 coding sequence is TGCGCCAGCAGCCAAGTCGGGCGGGGAATTCAGCCCCAGCATTTT.

This CDR3 is CASSPIGVSNQPQHF. As DNA, the CDR3 is TGTGCCAGCAGCCCGATCGGGGTGAGCAATCAGCCCCAGCATTTT. V usage is TRBV28 and J usage is TRBJ1-5; D remains ambiguous. The V and J ends lost 6 bases and 1 base respectively, with 13 bases between them. The length of the CDR3 is 15 residues. Germline CDR1 reads MDHEN; CDR2 reads SYDVKM.

This chain links TRBV10-3 with TRBJ2-7, with TRBD1 matching over 7 bases. The CDR3 is made up of 14 amino acids. CDR1 and CDR2 (germline): ENHRY, SYGVKD. Trimming cost V 2 bases and J 0 bases; bases outside gene matches: 1. In nucleotides, the CDR3 is TGTGCCATCAGTGAGGGGGACAGCTCCTACGAGCAGTACTTC. As protein: CAISEGDSSYEQYF.

The chain employs TRBV28 and TRBJ2-1; 7 bases line up with TRBD2. The V and J ends lost 5 bases and 2 bases, in that order; junction bases with no gene match: 12. This CDR3 is 17 amino acids long. Looked up from germline, CDR1 is MDHEN and CDR2 is SYDVKM. The CDR3 nucleotides are TGTGCCAGCAGTGGACGTAGGCGGGAGAGGACCTACAATGAGCAGTTCTTC. This encodes CASSGRRRERTYNEQFF. The whole variable domain, remainder taken from reference TRBV28 and TRBJ2-1, is DVKVTQSSRYLVKRTGEKVFLECVQDMDHENMFWYRQDPGLGLRLIYFSYDVKMKEKGDIPEGYSVSREKKERFSLILESASTNQTSMYLCASSGRRRERTYNEQFFGPGTRLTVL.

Only a few counts were recorded for this clone. The chain couples TRBV6-5 to TRBJ1-2; weak D call: TRBD1 (6 bases). V shed 1 base and J shed 7 bases, with 10 bases lying between them. Germline assignment: CDR1 MNHEY and CDR2 SVGAGI. The CDR3 consists of 13 residues. This chain's CDR3 is CASSYLGGSGYTF. The CDR3 nucleotides read TGTGCCAGCAGTTACTTGGGGGGCAGTGGCTACACCTTC.

The chain employs TRBV27 and TRBJ2-7; 7 bases map to TRBD1. The V gene end was trimmed by 5 bases and the J gene end by 6 bases; junction bases not matched to a gene: 7. Germline CDR1 and CDR2: MNHEY and SMNVEV (reference sequence). The CDR3 sequence is 13 residues long. Here the CDR3 reads CASSAARTGEQYF. In DNA form, the CDR3 reads TGTGCCAGCAGTGCCGCCCGGACAGGCGAGCAGTACTTC.

The J gene is TRBJ2-4, the V gene TRBV24-1, with TRBD2 matching over 7 bases. With 5 bases clipped from V and 4 bases from J, the junction kept 1 base outside the gene matches. The CDR3 is 13 amino acids. Germline CDR1 KGHDR, CDR2 SFDVKD. In nucleotides, the CDR3 is TGTGCCACCAGTGGCGGGGGAAAAAACATTCAGTACTTC. Amino acids: CATSGGGKNIQYF.

This clone was detected once. This chain connects TRBV4-1 to TRBJ2-7, with 10 bases aligning to TRBD2. The V and J ends lost 0 bases and 3 bases, in that order; junction bases with no gene match: 2. CDR1 is MGHRA and CDR2 is YSYEKL in the germline V gene. CDR3 length equals 15 residues. As DNA, the CDR3 is TGCGCCAGCAGCCAAGAATCTAGCGGGAGCTACGAGCAGTACTTC. It translates to CASSQESSGSYEQYF.

V and J are TRBV19 and TRBJ2-7, with TRBD1 as a possible D gene (5 bases). Trimming removed 4 bases from V and 6 bases from J, with 13 bases in between. The CDR3 is 13 residues long. The germline gives CDR1 LNHDA, CDR2 SQIVND (reference sequence). The CDR3 spells CASSTRENPEQYF. CDR3 DNA sequence: TGTGCCAGTAGTACCAGGGAAAATCCCGAGCAGTACTTC.

The chain is built from TRBV11-3 and TRBJ2-5, with D maybe TRBD2 (6 bases). The CDR3 loop spans 13 amino acids. V dropped 4 bases and J dropped 5 bases, with 11 bases sitting between them. Germline lookup yields CDR1 SGHNT and CDR2 YENEEA. The CDR3 region is CASSSGDSETQYF. The CDR3 bases are TGTGCCAGCAGCTCGGGGGATTCGGAGACCCAGTACTTC.

This sequence joins TRBV5-4 and TRBJ2-1, with 15 positions matching TRBD2. Trimming cost V 3 bases and J 2 bases; bases outside gene matches: 9. This CDR3 spans 19 amino acids. Germline values: CDR1 SGHNT, CDR2 YYREEE (reference sequence). Here the CDR3 reads CASSSGGLAGGTTYNEQFF. Written as DNA, the CDR3 is TGTGCCAGCAGCTCCGGGGGACTAGCGGGAGGAACAACCTACAATGAGCAGTTCTTC. The full variable domain, with the rest looked up from reference TRBV5-4 and TRBJ2-1, is ETGVTQSPTHLIKTRGQQVTLRCSSQSGHNTVSWYQQALGQGPQFIFQYYREEENGRGNFPPRFSGLQFPNYSSELNVNALELDDSALYLCASSSGGLAGGTTYNEQFFGPGTRLTVL.

This clone was observed a few times. The chain recombines TRBV7-8 with TRBJ1-1; D might be TRBD1 (5 bases). Germline V gives CDR1 SGHVS, CDR2 FQNEAQ. Trimming removed 4 bases at V and 2 bases at J, with 14 bases between. The CDR3 extends over 15 amino acids. The CDR3 coding sequence is TGTGCCAGCAGCTCCTTGGGGGGAGGCAACACTGAAGCTTTCTTT. Its translation is CASSSLGGGNTEAFF.

The chain carries TRBV28 and TRBJ1-6; possibly TRBD1 for D (5 bases). The CDR3 consists of 15 residues. CDR1 and CDR2 (germline): MDHEN, SYDVKM. The V end lost 6 bases, the J end lost 7 bases, and 16 bases lay between the germline ends. The CDR3 sequence: CASRVRGAGNSPLHF. The CDR3 coding sequence is TGTGCCAGCAGGGTTCGTGGGGCTGGAAATTCACCCCTCCACTTT.

The gene calls are TRBV2 and TRBJ1-5; maybe TRBD1 (5 bases). V lost 2 bases to trimming and J lost 0 bases, with 14 bases between them. The CDR3 runs 17 residues. The germline gives CDR1 SNHLY, CDR2 FYNNEI. The CDR3 DNA is TGTGCCAGCAGTGAATTTGATGGGGGAGTTAGCAATCAGCCCCAGCATTTT. Its protein product is CASSEFDGGVSNQPQHF.